Below, 20 T cell receptor beta chains from the same sample are listed, as sequenced in a study of Ad26.COV2.S vaccination and SARS-CoV-2 variants (dated by TCRdb to the early 2020s). The treatment or condition label, read with the paper, signifies: some 19 received Ad26.COV2.S at low or high dose, single or two shots; roughly 5 received placebo; per-sample allocation not given. Repertoires of vaccine and placebo recipients were sequenced from samples collected on day 63 after the first injection. The library was generated by the immunoSEQ multiplex PCR assay. Imported from immuneACCESS, the table was reduced by TCRdb to in-frame sequences with V and J called. These copies leave out some clones; in studies compared against another copy, an unresolved V gene accounts for under half, and the cause of the remainder is not known. In this sample the table shows about 480,000 clones, around 88% of which occur a single time. 10% to 15% of the sample is held by the ten biggest clonotypes.

Sequencing was performed on peripheral blood, taken in a trial of Ad26.COV2.S vaccine versus placebo. These receptors all come from a person between 18 and 59 years old who received the Ad26.COV2.S COVID-19 vaccine or a placebo.

This sequence joins TRBV2 and TRBJ2-1; D is perhaps TRBD1 (6 bases). Germline assignment: CDR1 SNHLY and CDR2 FYNNEI. CDR3 length equals 14 residues. V lost 6 bases and J 3 bases, leaving 12 bases between the germline ends. The CDR3 DNA reads TGTGCCAGCAGCGTGACACAGGGCTACAATGAGCAGTTCTTC. It codes for CASSVTQGYNEQFF. Full variable domain (rest looked up from reference TRBV2 and TRBJ2-1): EPEVTQTPSHQVTQMGQEVILRCVPISNHLYFYWYRQILGQKVEFLVSFYNNEISEKSEIFDDQFSVERPDGSNFTLKIRSTKLEDSAMYFCASSVTQGYNEQFFGPGTRLTVL.

The chain recombines TRBV27 with TRBJ2-7; unclear D gene. This CDR3 contains 11 residues. CDR1 is MNHEY and CDR2 is SMNVEV in the germline V gene (reference sequence). The germline V and J ends were trimmed by 4 bases and 6 bases, with 7 bases remaining between them. The DNA for the CDR3 is TGTGCCAGCAGTTCTACTACCGAGCAGTACTTC. It specifies CASSSTTEQYF.

The chain employs TRBV29-1 and TRBJ2-2, with D perhaps TRBD1 (5 bases). Germline CDR1 is SQVTM and CDR2 is ANQGSEA. This CDR3 contains 13 residues. Between the trimmed V and J ends, which lost 5 bases and 1 base, there was a span of 8 bases. CDR3 sequence: CSVLQENTGELFF. The CDR3 region has the DNA TGCAGCGTTCTACAGGAGAACACCGGGGAGCTGTTTTTT.

This clone was seen only a few times. The same CDR3 also results from other DNA sequences found in this sample. The chain joins TRBV7-2 to TRBJ1-5; D call uncertain. V was cut by 2 bases and J by 5 bases, with 7 bases left in between. Germline-derived CDR1 and CDR2 are SGHTA and FQGNSA. CDR3 length: 13 residues. The CDR3 DNA is TGTGCCAGCAGCTTATCCGGAGATCAGCCCCAGCATTTT. This encodes CASSLSGDQPQHF. Drawing the rest from reference TRBV7-2 and TRBJ1-5, the complete variable domain is GAGVSQSPSNKVTEKGKDVELRCDPISGHTALYWYRQSLGQGLEFLIYFQGNSAPDKSGLPSDRFSAERTGGSVSTLTIQRTQQEDSAVYLCASSLSGDQPQHFGDGTRLSIL.

This chain uses TRBV30 with TRBJ1-1; 7 bases are shared with TRBD1. V lost 2 bases to trimming and J lost 9 bases; unmatched junction nucleotides: 9. This CDR3 contains 13 residues. In germline, CDR1 is GTSNPN, CDR2 SVGIG (reference sequence). For the CDR3, the DNA is TGTGCCTGGAGTCTCCAAGGGGGACAGAAAGCTTTCTTT. Translated, it gives CAWSLQGGQKAFF.

V and J are TRBV2 and TRBJ2-3; 11 bases line up with TRBD2. Germline assignment: CDR1 SNHLY and CDR2 FYNNEI. V gave up 5 bases and J gave up 1 base; unmatched junction bases: 2. CDR3 size: 15 residues. The CDR3 sequence is CASSLLAGGTDTQYF. The CDR3 DNA sequence: TGTGCCAGCAGTTTACTAGCGGGGGGCACAGATACGCAGTATTTT.

This clone has only a few counts. CDR3 protein: CASSSRGTKLYEQYF. CDR3 nucleotides: TGTGCCAGCAGCTCGAGGGGGACAAAACTTTACGAGCAGTACTTC. The rearrangement uses TRBV6-5 and TRBJ2-7, with D perhaps TRBD1 (6 bases). This CDR3 is 15 amino acids long. Germline CDR1 and CDR2: MNHEY and SVGAGI. Trimming shortened V by 6 bases and J by 4 bases, and 19 bases separated the two germline ends.

This clone was found a few times. The rearrangement links TRBV3-1 (or the pseudogene TRBV3-2) to TRBJ2-5; 9 bases line up with TRBD1. V dropped 3 bases and J dropped 4; count of bases not matched to a gene: 6. Germline CDR1 and CDR2: LGHDT and YNNKEL (reference sequence). CDR3 size: 15 residues. The DNA of the CDR3 is TGTGCCAGCAGCCACGGGACAGGGAGGAGAGAGACCCAGTACTTC. Translation: CASSHGTGRRETQYF.

This chain joins TRBV4-2 and TRBJ1-1, with D unresolved. Germline V gene data show CDR1 as LGHNA and CDR2 as YNFKEQ. The germline V and J ends were trimmed by 0 bases and 1 base, with 6 bases remaining between them. The length of the CDR3 is 14 residues. For the CDR3, the DNA is TGTGCCAGCAGCCAAGATCCGGCGAACACTGAAGCTTTCTTT. It codes for CASSQDPANTEAFF.

The genes are TRBV9 and TRBJ2-7; 7 bases map to TRBD2. Germline CDR1 is SGDLS and CDR2 is YYNGEE. The CDR3 covers 13 residues. V lost 5 bases to trimming and J lost 3 bases; unmatched junction nucleotides: 5. This CDR3 reads CASSGEGHYEQYF. In DNA, the CDR3 is TGTGCCAGCAGTGGGGAGGGTCACTACGAGCAGTACTTC.

The chain links TRBV5-6 to TRBJ2-5; 10 bases are shared with TRBD1. CDR1 SGHDT and CDR2 YYEEEE come from the germline V gene. V trimming: 2 bases; J trimming: 4 bases; junction bases outside the gene matches: 14. The CDR3 length is 18 residues. The CDR3 DNA is TGTGCCAGCAGCTTTGGGGACAGGGGACAACCTGGGGGAGAGACCCAGTACTTC. Translating it yields CASSFGDRGQPGGETQYF.

The V gene is TRBV5-1, the J gene TRBJ2-1; D not certain. The CDR3 runs to 16 residues. From germline, CDR1 is SGHRS and CDR2 YFSETQ. V was shortened by 0 bases and J by 4 bases, with 14 bases between the two germline ends. Here the CDR3 reads CASSLGLRGNYNEQFF. Here the CDR3 DNA reads TGCGCCAGCAGCTTGGGTTTGCGCGGAAATTACAATGAGCAGTTCTTC.

The chain joins TRBV28 to TRBJ1-1, with D tentatively TRBD1 (5 bases). The V and J ends lost 7 bases and 4 bases respectively, with 10 bases between them. The CDR3 totals 12 residues. Germline assignment: CDR1 MDHEN and CDR2 SYDVKM. The CDR3, as DNA: TGTGCCAGCAATTGGGGGGTCACTGAAGCTTTCTTT. This encodes CASNWGVTEAFF.

This clone has more than one count but fewer than ten. The rearrangement joins TRBV5-4 to TRBJ1-5; perhaps TRBD1 as D (6 bases). The CDR3 runs to 13 residues. Trimming stripped 5 bases from V and 5 bases from J, with 11 bases between. Germline V CDR1 and CDR2: SGHNT, YYREEE (reference sequence). The CDR3 loop reads CASRQGPDQPQHF. The CDR3 region has the DNA TGTGCCAGCAGACAGGGACCGGATCAGCCCCAGCATTTT.

V and J are TRBV5-6 and TRBJ1-3; possibly TRBD1 for D (6 bases). Germline V CDR1 and CDR2: SGHDT, YYEEEE. Trimming stripped 4 bases from V and 2 bases from J, with 16 bases between. The length of the CDR3 is 16 residues. CDR3 region: CASSTVVRGTGNTIYF. In nucleotides, the CDR3 is TGTGCCAGCAGCACGGTAGTCAGGGGAACTGGAAACACCATATATTTT.

The V gene is TRBV28, the J gene TRBJ2-7, with D possibly being TRBD2 (6 bases). Germline V gene lookup returns CDR1 MDHEN and CDR2 SYDVKM. The length of the CDR3 is 13 residues. V was trimmed by 6 bases and J by 7 bases, leaving 16 bases between them. This CDR3 is CASRPPGVGEQYF. For the CDR3, the DNA is TGTGCCAGCAGGCCCCCGGGGGTGGGTGAGCAGTACTTC. Complete variable domain (other parts from reference TRBV28 and TRBJ2-7): DVKVTQSSRYLVKRTGEKVFLECVQDMDHENMFWYRQDPGLGLRLIYFSYDVKMKEKGDIPEGYSVSREKKERFSLILESASTNQTSMYLCASRPPGVGEQYFGPGTRLTVT.

CDR3 amino acids: CASSPRLKPAYEQYF. The CDR3 nucleotides read TGTGCCAGCAGTCCACGACTAAAACCCGCCTACGAGCAGTACTTC. This chain joins TRBV6-2 or TRBV6-3 and TRBJ2-7; possibly TRBD2 for D (5 bases). V was cut by 5 bases and J by 2 bases, with 16 bases left in between. The germline V gene has CDR1 MNHEY and CDR2 SVGEGT. The CDR3 consists of 15 residues.

This clone was seen just once. CDR3 nucleotides: TGTGCCAGCAGTTACCGCGGACGGGGCAATGAGCAGTTCTTC. This gives the protein CASSYRGRGNEQFF. J is TRBJ2-1 and V is TRBV6-5, with D maybe TRBD2 (5 bases). This CDR3 contains 14 residues. Trimming took off 2 bases at V and 6 bases at J, with 11 bases between the two ends. The V gene's germline CDR1 is MNHEY and CDR2 SVGAGI.

The chain couples TRBV24-1 to TRBJ1-5; 8 nucleotides agree with TRBD1. Germline trimming cut 7 bases from V and 5 bases from J; bases unmatched to any gene: 3. Per the germline V gene, CDR1 is KGHDR and CDR2 is SFDVKD. The CDR3 covers 13 residues. The CDR3 DNA is TGTGCCACCAGCCCGACAGGGGATCAGCCCCAGCATTTT. Encoded protein: CATSPTGDQPQHF.

V and J are TRBV7-3 and TRBJ2-1; D is possibly TRBD2 (6 bases). Trimming removed 5 bases at V and 6 bases at J, with 17 bases between. CDR3 size: 15 residues. CDR1 is SGHTA and CDR2 is FQGTGA in the germline V gene. CDR3 DNA sequence: TGTGCCAGCAGCCCTACTGGGGGACTCCCCAATGAGCAGTTCTTC. This codes for CASSPTGGLPNEQFF.